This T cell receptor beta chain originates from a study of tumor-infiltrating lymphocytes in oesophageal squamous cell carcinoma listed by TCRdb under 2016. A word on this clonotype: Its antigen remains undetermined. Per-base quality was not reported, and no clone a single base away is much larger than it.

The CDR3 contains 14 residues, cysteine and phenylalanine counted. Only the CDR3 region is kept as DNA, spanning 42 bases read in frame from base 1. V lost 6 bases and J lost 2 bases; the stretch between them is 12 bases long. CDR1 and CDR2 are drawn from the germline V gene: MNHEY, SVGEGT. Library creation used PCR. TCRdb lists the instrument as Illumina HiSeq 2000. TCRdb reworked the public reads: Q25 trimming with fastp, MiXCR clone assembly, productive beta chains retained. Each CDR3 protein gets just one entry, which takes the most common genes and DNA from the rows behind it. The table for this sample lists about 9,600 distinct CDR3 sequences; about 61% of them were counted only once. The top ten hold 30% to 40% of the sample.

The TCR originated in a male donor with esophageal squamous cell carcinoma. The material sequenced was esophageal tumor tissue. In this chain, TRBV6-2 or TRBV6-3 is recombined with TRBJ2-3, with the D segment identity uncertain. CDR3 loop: CASSPQGYTDTQYF. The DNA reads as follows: TGTGCCAGCAGCCCTCAAGGGTACACAGATACGCAGTATTTT.